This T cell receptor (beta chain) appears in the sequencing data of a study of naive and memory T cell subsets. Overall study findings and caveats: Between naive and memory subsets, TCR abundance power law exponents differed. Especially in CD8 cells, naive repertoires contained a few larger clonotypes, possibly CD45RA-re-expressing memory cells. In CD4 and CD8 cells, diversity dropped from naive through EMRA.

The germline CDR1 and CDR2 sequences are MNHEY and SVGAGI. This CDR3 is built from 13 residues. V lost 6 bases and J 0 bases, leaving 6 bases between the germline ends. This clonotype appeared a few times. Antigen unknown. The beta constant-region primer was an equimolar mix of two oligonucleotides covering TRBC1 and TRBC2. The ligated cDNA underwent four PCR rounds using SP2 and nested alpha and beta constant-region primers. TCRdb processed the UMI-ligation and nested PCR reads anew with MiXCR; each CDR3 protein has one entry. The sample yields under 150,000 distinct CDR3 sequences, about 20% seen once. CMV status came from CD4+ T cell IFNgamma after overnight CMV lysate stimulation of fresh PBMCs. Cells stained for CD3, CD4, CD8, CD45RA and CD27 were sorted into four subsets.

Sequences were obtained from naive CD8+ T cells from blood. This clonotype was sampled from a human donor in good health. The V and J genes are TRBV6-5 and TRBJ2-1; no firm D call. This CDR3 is CASRVSSYNEQFF. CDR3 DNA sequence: TGTGCCAGCAGGGTAAGCTCCTACAATGAGCAGTTCTTC.